This T cell receptor beta chain was obtained from a study of blood T cell repertoires in COVID-19. V was clipped by 6 bases and J by 2 bases; unmatched bases: 5. The CDR3 has 14 residues. Germline CDR1 is SNHLY and CDR2 is FYNNEI. Among Cohort 3 donors, those recovered had two negative PCRs, clearance, or symptom resolution. Here immunoSEQ multiplex PCR was the method, and the copy in TCRdb shows in-frame clones only, minus some. The profile shows 250,000 to 300,000 clones, around 90% of them singletons. The rearrangement joins TRBV2 to TRBJ2-7, with TRBD1 matching over 9 bases. This TCR came from a young woman who had recovered from COVID-19. The specimen was PBMCs or T cells enriched from blood (not recorded which). The CDR3: CASRVTGGAYEQYF. Written as DNA, the CDR3 is TGTGCCAGCAGGGTGACAGGGGGGGCCTACGAGCAGTACTTC. The full variable domain, in which reference TRBV2 and TRBJ2-7 provide the parts outside the CDR3, is EPEVTQTPSHQVTQMGQEVILRCVPISNHLYFYWYRQILGQKVEFLVSFYNNEISEKSEIFDDQFSVERPDGSNFTLKIRSTKLEDSAMYFCASRVTGGAYEQYFGPGTRLTVT.